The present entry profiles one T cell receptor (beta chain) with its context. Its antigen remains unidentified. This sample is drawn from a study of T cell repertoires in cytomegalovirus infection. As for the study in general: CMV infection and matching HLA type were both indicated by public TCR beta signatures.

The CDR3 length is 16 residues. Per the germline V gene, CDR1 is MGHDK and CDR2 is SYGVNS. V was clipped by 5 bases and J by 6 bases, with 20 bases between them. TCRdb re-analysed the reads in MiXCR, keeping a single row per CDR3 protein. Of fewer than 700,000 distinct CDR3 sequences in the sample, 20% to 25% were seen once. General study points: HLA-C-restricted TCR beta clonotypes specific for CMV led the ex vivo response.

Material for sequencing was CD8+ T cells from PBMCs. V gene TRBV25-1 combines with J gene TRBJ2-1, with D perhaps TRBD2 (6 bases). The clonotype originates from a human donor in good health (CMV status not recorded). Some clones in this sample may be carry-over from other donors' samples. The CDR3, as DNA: TGTGCCAGCAGTCCTCGGGGTACGGGGGTACCCAATGAGCAGTTCTTC. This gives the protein CASSPRGTGVPNEQFF.